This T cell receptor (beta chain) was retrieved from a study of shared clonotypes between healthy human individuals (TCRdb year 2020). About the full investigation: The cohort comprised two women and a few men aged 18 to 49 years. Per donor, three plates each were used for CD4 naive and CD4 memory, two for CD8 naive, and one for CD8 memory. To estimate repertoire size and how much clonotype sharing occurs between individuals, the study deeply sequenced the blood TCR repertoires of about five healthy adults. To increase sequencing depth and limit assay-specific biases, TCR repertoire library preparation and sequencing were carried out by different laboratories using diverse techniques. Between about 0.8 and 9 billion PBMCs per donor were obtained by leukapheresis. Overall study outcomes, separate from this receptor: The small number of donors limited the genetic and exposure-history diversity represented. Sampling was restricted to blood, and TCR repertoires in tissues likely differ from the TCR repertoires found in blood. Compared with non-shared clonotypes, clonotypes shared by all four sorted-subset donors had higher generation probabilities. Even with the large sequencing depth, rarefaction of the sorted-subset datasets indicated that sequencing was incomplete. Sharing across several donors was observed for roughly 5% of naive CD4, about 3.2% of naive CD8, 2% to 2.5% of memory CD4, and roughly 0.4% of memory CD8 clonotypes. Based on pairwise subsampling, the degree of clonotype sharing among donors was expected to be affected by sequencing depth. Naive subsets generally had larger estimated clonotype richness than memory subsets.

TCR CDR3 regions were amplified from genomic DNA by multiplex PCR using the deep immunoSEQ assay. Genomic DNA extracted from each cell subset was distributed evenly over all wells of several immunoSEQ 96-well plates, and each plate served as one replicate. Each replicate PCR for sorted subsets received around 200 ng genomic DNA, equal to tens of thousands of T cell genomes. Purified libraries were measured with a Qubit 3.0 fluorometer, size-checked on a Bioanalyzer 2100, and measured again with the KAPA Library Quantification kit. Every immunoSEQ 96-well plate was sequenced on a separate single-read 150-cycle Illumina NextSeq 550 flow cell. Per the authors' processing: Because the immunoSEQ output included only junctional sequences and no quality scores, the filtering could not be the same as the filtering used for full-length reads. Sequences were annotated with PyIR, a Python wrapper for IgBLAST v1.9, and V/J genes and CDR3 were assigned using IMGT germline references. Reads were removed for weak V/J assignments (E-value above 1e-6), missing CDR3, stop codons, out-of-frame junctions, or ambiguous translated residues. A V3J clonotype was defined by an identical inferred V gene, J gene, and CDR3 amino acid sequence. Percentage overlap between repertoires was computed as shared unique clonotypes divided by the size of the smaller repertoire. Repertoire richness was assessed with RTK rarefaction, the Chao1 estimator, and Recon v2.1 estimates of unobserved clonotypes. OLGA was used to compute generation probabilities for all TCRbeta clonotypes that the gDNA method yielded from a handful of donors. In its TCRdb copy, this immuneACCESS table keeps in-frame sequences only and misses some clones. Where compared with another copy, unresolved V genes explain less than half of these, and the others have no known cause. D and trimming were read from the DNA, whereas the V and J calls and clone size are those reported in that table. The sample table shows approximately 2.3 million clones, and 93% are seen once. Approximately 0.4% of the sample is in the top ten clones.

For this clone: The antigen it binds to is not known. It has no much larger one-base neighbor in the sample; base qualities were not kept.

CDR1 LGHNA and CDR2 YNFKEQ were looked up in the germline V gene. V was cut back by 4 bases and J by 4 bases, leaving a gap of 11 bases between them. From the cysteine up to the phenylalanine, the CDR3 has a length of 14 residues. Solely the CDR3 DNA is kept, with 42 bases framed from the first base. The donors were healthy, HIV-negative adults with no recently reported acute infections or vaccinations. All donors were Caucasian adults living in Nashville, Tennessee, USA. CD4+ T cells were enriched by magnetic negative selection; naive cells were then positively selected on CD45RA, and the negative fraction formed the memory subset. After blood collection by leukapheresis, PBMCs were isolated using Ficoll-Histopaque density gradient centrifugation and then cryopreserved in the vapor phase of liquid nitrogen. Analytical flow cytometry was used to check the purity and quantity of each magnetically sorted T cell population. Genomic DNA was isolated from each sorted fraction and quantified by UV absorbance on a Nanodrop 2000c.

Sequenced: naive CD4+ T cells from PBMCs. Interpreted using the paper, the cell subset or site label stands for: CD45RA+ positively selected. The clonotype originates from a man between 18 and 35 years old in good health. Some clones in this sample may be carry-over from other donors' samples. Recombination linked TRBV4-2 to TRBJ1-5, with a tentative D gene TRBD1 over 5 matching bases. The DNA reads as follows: TGTGCCAGCAGCCGGGGACGGACGAATCAGCCCCAGCATTTT. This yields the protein CASSRGRTNQPQHF.